This section outlines one T cell receptor beta chain sequence together with its context. These data are taken from a study of PD-1 blockade in classical Hodgkin lymphoma. TCRdb's copy holds only in-frame clones and misses some; the assay was immunoSEQ multiplex PCR. The sample has around 96,000 clones; around 80% are singletons. Every patient experienced relapse after autologous stem cell transplantation, and brentuximab vedotin exposure varied. Complete response, partial response or progressive disease made up the best responses. The CDR3 loop spans 16 amino acids. V usage is TRBV21-1 and J usage is TRBJ2-7; TRBD2 is the table's D call and was not checked against the DNA. TRBV21-1 is shown as a pseudogene. The material sequenced was peripheral blood mononuclear cells (PBMCs), taken at baseline. This receptor was obtained from a human donor with classical Hodgkin lymphoma. The CDR3: CASSPPGGSSSYEQYF. The CDR3 DNA follows: TGTGCCAGCAGCCCCCCGGGGGGCAGTAGCTCCTACGAGCAGTACTTC.